This T cell receptor (beta chain) was obtained from a study of T cell repertoires and HLA-DP antigens (dated by TCRdb to about 2018). Concerning the study at large: The study used an in vitro model of CD4+ T cell alloreactivity in which transduced HeLa cells presented allogeneic HLA-DP. The two alloantigens modelled structurally similar versus dissimilar alloantigens, differing from self at one and more than nine peptide-binding groove amino acids, respectively. The three donors, two male and one female, ranged from the 18-to-29 to the 60-to-69 age band. On average, 218.4 ng of DNA went in for sorted CD137+CD4+ samples, versus roughly 1,300 ng for pre-culture CD4+ samples.

The CDR3 has 14 amino acids, counting the end cysteine and phenylalanine. Solely the CDR3 DNA is kept, with 42 bases framed from the first base. CDR1 and CDR2, looked up from the germline V gene (reference sequence), are SSHAT and FNYEAQ. TCRB CDR3 regions were amplified with the immunoSEQ multiplex PCR using forward primers for 54 TRBV segments and reverse primers for 13 TRBJ segments. Pre-culture CD4+ samples were sequenced at deep resolution, targeting 200,000 T cell genomes. Sequencing of the amplicons was done on an Illumina HiSeq System, giving 87 bp reads that spanned the CDR3. Per the source publication's procedure: Reads were corrected for PCR and sequencing errors, and CDR3 regions were defined by alignment to IMGT reference sequences. Template and unique rearrangement counts were estimated using synthetic template pools. Clonality was calculated as 1 minus Pielou's evenness. Richness was estimated with the Daley-Smith estimator. Repertoire overlap was measured with Morisita's index. Clones present in cultured samples but not detected in the pre-culture repertoire of the same donor were defined as low-abundance clones. TCRdb stores this immuneACCESS table with in-frame sequences only. Part of the clones is absent; in the studies checked, under half of the shortfall reflects unresolved V genes, and no reason is known for the rest. That table supplies the V and J calls and clone size; D and trimming were determined from the DNA. Counted in this sample were around 90,000 clones; about nine tenths of them appeared once. About 1.7% of the sample rests with the top ten.

What the research found in general, with its limitations: Clones undetected before culture had an average cumulative frequency of 36.3% against one allele and over 45% against the other. The naive and memory CD4+ repertoires were not analysed as separate populations. Sorted CD137+ cells showed similar clonality against both alloantigens, at around 0.39, which was much higher than the roughly 0.04 seen in pre-culture samples. The study was limited by having only three donors, by relying on a non-physiological HeLa antigen-presenting system, and by using total CD4+ responder cells.

With respect to this clone: It lacks a known antigen. The germline gene is not matched at one end of the junction; a read error may be the cause.

Magnetic bead negative selection was used to isolate untouched CD4+ T cells from Ficoll-separated PBMC, with purity averaging about 98%. Untouched CD4+ T cells were isolated from Ficoll-separated PBMC with magnetic beads, reaching about 97.7% purity with negligible CD8+ contamination. Donors were a few healthy blood donors whose buffy coats supplied peripheral blood mononuclear cells. All three donors were CMV seronegative. The DNeasy Blood & Tissue Kit was used to extract genomic DNA. For each subject, genomic DNA from sorted CD137+CD4+ cells and from pre-culture CD4+ baseline samples underwent TCRB sequencing.

This sequence uses TRBV7-7 and TRBJ2-3; TRBD2 is a weak D gene call, 6 bases matching. This sequence originates from a man between 45 and 60 years old in good health and CMV-seronegative. The sample consisted of CD4+ T cells from PBMCs. The CDR3 in this case is CASSLSGSTDTQYF. In nucleotide form, the sequence is TGTGCTAGCAGCTTGAGCGGGAGCACAGATACGCAGTATTTT.